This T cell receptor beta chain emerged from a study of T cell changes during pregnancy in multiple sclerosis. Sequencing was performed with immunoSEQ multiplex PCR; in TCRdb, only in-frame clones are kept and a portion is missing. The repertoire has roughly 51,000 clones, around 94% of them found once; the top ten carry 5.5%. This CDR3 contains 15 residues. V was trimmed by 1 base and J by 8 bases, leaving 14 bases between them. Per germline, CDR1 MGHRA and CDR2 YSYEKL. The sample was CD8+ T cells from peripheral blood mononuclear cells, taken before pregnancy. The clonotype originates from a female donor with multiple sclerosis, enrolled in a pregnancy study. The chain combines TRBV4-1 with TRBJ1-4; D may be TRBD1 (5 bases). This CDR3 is CASSQGGGLKEKLFF. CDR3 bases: TGCGCCAGCAGCCAAGGGGGGGGACTAAAGGAAAAACTGTTTTTT.